These 6 T cell receptor beta chains came from one sample sequenced in a study of T cell responses to AZD1222 COVID-19 vaccine. Produced via immunoSEQ multiplex PCR; TCRdb's table is partial and in-frame only. The sample gives about 55,000 clones, over 70% of which show up once; approximately 5% is in the top ten. Sequenced material: peripheral blood, taken 28 days after the second AZD1222 dose. The source is an adult who received the AZD1222 COVID-19 vaccine.

The V gene is TRBV6-6, the J gene TRBJ1-3, with D perhaps matching TRBD1 (5 bases). The CDR3 covers 15 residues. V was cut by 4 bases and J by 0 bases, with 10 bases left in between. Germline CDR1 reads MNHNY; CDR2 reads SVGAGI (reference sequence). The CDR3 here is CASSSTVNSGNTIYF. The CDR3 DNA reads TGTGCCAGCAGTTCGACAGTAAACTCTGGAAACACCATATATTTT.

The chain is built from TRBV2 and TRBJ1-3, with TRBD1 matching 9 bases. J lost 8 bases, V lost 5 bases, and 7 bases had no gene match. Per germline, CDR1 SNHLY and CDR2 FYNNEI. The CDR3 spans 14 residues. The CDR3 sequence: CASSLGQGGDTIYF. CDR3 DNA: TGTGCCAGCAGTCTGGGACAGGGCGGGGACACCATATATTTT.

This sequence joins TRBV5-1 and TRBJ1-3; 7 bases agree with TRBD1. The CDR3 loop spans 15 amino acids. Germline CDR1 SGHRS, CDR2 YFSETQ. Trimming at V came to 4 bases and at J to 4 bases, leaving 8 bases not matched to a gene. In nucleotides, the CDR3 is TGCGCCAGCAGCGACCTGGGGACAGCCGGAAACACCATATATTTT. Its protein product is CASSDLGTAGNTIYF. Together with reference TRBV5-1 and TRBJ1-3, the CDR3 gives the full variable domain: KAGVTQTPRYLIKTRGQQVTLSCSPISGHRSVSWYQQTPGQGLQFLFEYFSETQRNKGNFPGRFSGRQFSNSRSEMNVSTLELGDSALYLCASSDLGTAGNTIYFGEGSWLTVV.

This clone occurred once. The V gene is TRBV4-1, the J gene TRBJ1-5; D perhaps matches TRBD1 (5 bases). The germline gives CDR1 MGHRA, CDR2 YSYEKL. V shed 1 base and J shed 1 base, with 11 bases lying between them. The CDR3 loop spans 16 amino acids. DNA for the CDR3: TGCGCCAGCAGCCAAGGTGGGGGGATGAGCAATCAGCCCCAGCATTTT. Translation gives CASSQGGGMSNQPQHF.

This chain joins TRBV5-1 and TRBJ1-2; D unclear. Deletions cut 0 bases from V and 0 bases from J, with 6 bases between. CDR1 and CDR2 from the germline V gene are SGHRS and YFSETQ. CDR3 length: 14 amino acids. CDR3 sequence reads: CASSLAEANYGYTF. CDR3 sequence (DNA): TGCGCCAGCAGCTTGGCCGAGGCTAACTATGGCTACACCTTC.

The V call is TRBV7-2, the J call TRBJ2-2; D may be TRBD1 or TRBD2 (5 bases each). The V gene lost 3 bases and the J gene lost 8 bases, with 10 bases spanning the gap. This CDR3 is built from 13 residues. Germline loops: CDR1 SGHTA, CDR2 FQGNSA. The CDR3 protein is CASSFRERGELFF. CDR3 coding DNA: TGTGCCAGCAGCTTCAGGGAGAGGGGGGAGCTGTTTTTT.